This TCR beta chain was profiled in a study of blood T cell repertoires in COVID-19. Looking at the study overall: Acute and convalescent COVID-19 specimens originated in the United States, Italy and Spain. In each case, the material was cDNA or gDNA derived from T cells, B-cell-depleted T cells, or PBMCs.

Study processing details: Researchers report that nucleated cell counts were estimated from reference gene primer amplification. TCRdb keeps only in-frame clones here, not all; method: immunoSEQ multiplex PCR. V, J and clone size were drawn from that table, and D and trimming were deduced from the DNA. The sample lists about 160,000 clones, about 93% occurring once. V was cut by 5 bases and J by 7 bases, with 18 bases left in between. CDR1 SGHTA and CDR2 FQGTGA come from the germline V gene. The CDR3 is 14 residues long. Sequencing input: peripheral blood. This receptor was identified in a woman between 50 and 59 years old with acute or convalescent COVID-19. The V gene is TRBV7-3, the J gene TRBJ2-7, with a weak D call TRBD2 (7 bases). CDR3 amino acids: CASSPYAGAREQYF. The CDR3 DNA reads as TGTGCCAGCAGCCCCTACGCGGGGGCGCGGGAGCAGTACTTC.